This T cell receptor (beta chain) derives from a study of shared clonotypes between healthy human individuals (dated by TCRdb to 2019 to 2021). At the level of the whole study: The cohort included three men and two women between 18 and 49 years of age. To increase sequencing depth and limit assay-specific biases, different laboratories used diverse techniques to prepare libraries and sequence TCR repertoires. Between about 0.8 and 9 billion PBMCs per donor were obtained by leukapheresis. The study deeply sequenced blood TCR repertoires of about 5 healthy adults to estimate repertoire size and the extent of clonotype sharing between individuals. For each donor, CD4 naive and CD4 memory were each given three plates, CD8 naive was given two plates, and CD8 memory was given one plate.

V is reduced by 3 bases and J by 8 bases, leaving a spacing of 23 bases between them. The germline V gene (reference sequence) supplies CDR1 MNHEY and CDR2 SMNVEV. The CDR3 runs 17 amino acids, cysteine and phenylalanine included. The only DNA kept is the CDR3, 51 bases in frame from the first base. Using the deep immunoSEQ assay, multiplex PCR amplified TCR CDR3 regions from genomic DNA. Extracted genomic DNA from each cell subset was spread evenly across all wells of several immunoSEQ 96-well plates, with each plate serving as a replicate. Each replicate PCR for sorted subsets received about 0.2 ug genomic DNA, equal to 30,000 or so T cell genomes. Purified libraries were measured with a Qubit 3.0 fluorometer, size-checked on a Bioanalyzer 2100, and measured again with the KAPA Library Quantification kit. Each immunoSEQ 96-well plate was sequenced on its own single-read 150-cycle Illumina NextSeq 550 flow cell. As for how the authors treated the data: Because the immunoSEQ output included only junctional sequences and no quality scores, the filtering could not be the same as the filtering used for full-length reads. Sequences were annotated with PyIR, a Python wrapper for IgBLAST v1.9, and V/J genes and CDR3 were assigned using IMGT germline references. Any read was removed if the V/J assignment was weak (E-value above 1e-6), the CDR3 was missing, or the read contained stop codons, out-of-frame junctions, or ambiguous translated residues. V3J clonotypes were defined by identical inferred V gene, J gene, and CDR3 amino acid sequence. The percentage overlap between two repertoires was calculated by dividing the number of shared unique clonotypes by the size of the smaller repertoire. Repertoire richness was assessed with RTK rarefaction, the Chao1 estimator, and Recon v2.1 estimates of unobserved clonotypes. Generation probabilities were computed with OLGA for all TCRbeta clonotypes obtained by the gDNA method from a handful of donors. TCRdb took over this immuneACCESS table, retaining in-frame rearrangements with V and J assigned. Such tables are incomplete; in checked studies, under half of the missing clones stem from an unresolved V gene, and the remainder is unexplained. That table furnishes V, J and clone size, whereas the DNA furnished D and trimming. The sample yields some 2,100,000 clones; 85% to 95% were counted once. The ten largest account for over 1.5% of the sample.

CD8 naive samples were CD45RO-negative cells positively selected for CCR7, giving a CD45RA+CCR7+ population that excluded TemRA cells. The donors were healthy, HIV-negative adults who had no recently reported acute infections or vaccinations. Every donor was a Caucasian adult residing in Nashville, Tennessee, USA. Blood was collected by leukapheresis, and PBMCs were isolated by Ficoll-Histopaque density gradient centrifugation and then cryopreserved in liquid nitrogen vapor phase. Analytical flow cytometry was used to check the purity and quantity of each magnetically sorted T cell population. From each sorted fraction, genomic DNA was isolated and quantified by UV absorbance on a Nanodrop 2000c. With respect to this clone: What antigen it recognizes has not been identified. Base quality data are lacking; no much larger clone is found one base away.

The paper as a whole reports these results and caveats: Based on pairwise subsampling, the degree of clonotype sharing among donors was expected to be affected by sequencing depth. Rarefaction of sorted-subset datasets indicated incomplete sequencing despite the large sequencing depth. Naive subsets generally had larger estimated clonotype richness than memory subsets did. Across a handful of donors, 5% to 6% of naive CD4, over 3% of naive CD8, about 2% of memory CD4, and approximately 0.4% of memory CD8 clonotypes were shared. The genetic and exposure-history diversity represented was limited by the small number of donors. Sampling was restricted to blood, and TCR repertoires in tissue are likely to differ from TCR repertoires in blood. Compared with non-shared clonotypes, clonotypes shared by all four sorted-subset donors had higher generation probabilities.

The sequenced sample consisted of naive CD8+ T cells from PBMCs. This specimen's cell subset or site label, per the study, means: CD45RA+CCR7+. The rearrangement combines TRBV27 with TRBJ2-1; the D region possibly corresponds to TRBD1 (5 bases align). This clonotype was sampled from a young man in good health. Some clones in this sample may be carry-over from other donors' samples. The CDR3 here reads CASSLGPRFGRVDEQFF. The nucleotide sequence reads TGTGCCAGCAGTTTGGGCCCCCGTTTTGGCAGGGTCGATGAGCAGTTCTTC.